One sample yielded the 30 T cell receptor beta chains listed below, sequenced in a study of neurological immune-mediated disorders. Each CDR3 protein gets one entry after TCRdb re-called the 5' RACE reads with MiXCR. Of under 80,000 distinct CDR3 sequences listed, about 4% were seen once; the top ten hold under 1.5%. Sequenced input: PBMCs. The receptor set was obtained from a man aged 25-40 years with multiple sclerosis.

There are many counts of this clonotype. The chain links TRBV3-1 to TRBJ1-6, with unresolved D. Trimming cost V 3 bases and J 0 bases, with 6 bases left between them. Germline V gene sequence: CDR1 LGHDT, CDR2 YNNKEL (reference sequence). The CDR3 is made up of 15 amino acids. The DNA for the CDR3 is TGTGCCAGCAGCCAGGGGAGCTCCTATAATTCACCCCTCCACTTT. It translates to CASSQGSSYNSPLHF.

Ten or more counts support this clonotype. DNA of the CDR3: TGTGCCAGCAGCTCAAACAGGGGGCTGGAGACCCAGTACTTC. It translates to CASSSNRGLETQYF. The chain recombines TRBV7-8 with TRBJ2-5; TRBD1 agrees at 9 bases. The CDR3 has 14 amino acids. The V segment lost 4 bases and the J segment 5 bases; nucleotides outside the gene matches: 5. Looked up from germline, CDR1 is SGHVS and CDR2 is FQNEAQ.

This clonotype was seen more than once but under ten times. This chain uses TRBV20-1 with TRBJ1-1; a weak D match, TRBD1 (5 bases). The germline gives CDR1 DFQATT, CDR2 SNEGSKA (reference sequence). The CDR3 contains 13 residues. V was clipped by 6 bases and J by 0 bases, with 11 bases between them. CDR3 amino acids: CSAQGRLNTEAFF. In DNA form, the CDR3 reads TGCAGTGCCCAGGGACGGTTGAACACTGAAGCTTTCTTT.

This clonotype showed up many times. In nucleotides, the CDR3 is TGCAGTGCTAGAATGGGGACAGGGCACACAGATACGCAGTATTTT. It yields the protein CSARMGTGHTDTQYF. This chain joins TRBV20-1 and TRBJ2-3; 9 bases fit TRBD1. This CDR3 has 15 residues. The ends lost 2 bases at V and 2 bases at J; junction bases unmatched: 5. Germline V CDR1 and CDR2: DFQATT, SNEGSKA (reference sequence).

This clonotype was detected many times. This rearrangement joins TRBV5-1 to TRBJ2-5; the D gene is possibly TRBD2 (6 bases). V was cut by 1 base and J by 5 bases, with 12 bases left in between. Germline V gene sequence: CDR1 SGHRS, CDR2 YFSETQ. The CDR3 contains 14 residues. CDR3 in DNA: TGCGCCAGCAGCTTGCAGCGGGTTCGGGAGACCCAGTACTTC. Protein: CASSLQRVRETQYF. The full variable domain, completed using reference TRBV5-1 and TRBJ2-5, is KAGVTQTPRYLIKTRGQQVTLSCSPISGHRSVSWYQQTPGQGLQFLFEYFSETQRNKGNFPGRFSGRQFSNSRSEMNVSTLELGDSALYLCASSLQRVRETQYFGPGTRLLVL.

This clonotype was observed at least ten times. The genes are TRBV5-8 and TRBJ2-3; maybe TRBD2 (6 bases). Looked up from germline, CDR1 is SGHTS and CDR2 is YDEGEE. This CDR3 comprises 16 residues. V was cut by 4 bases and J by 0 bases, with 15 bases left in between. CDR3 in DNA: TGTGCCAGCAGCCCAGGGCGGCTAGCGAGCACAGATACGCAGTATTTT. Amino acids: CASSPGRLASTDTQYF.

Worth noting for this clonotype: At one end, the junction sequence differs from germline, possibly due to a read error. The rearrangement joins TRBV6-5 to TRBJ1-6; D gene uncertain. This CDR3 has 9 residues. Germline V gene lookup returns CDR1 MNHEY and CDR2 SVGAGI. The DNA of the CDR3 is TGTGCCAGCAAGTCACCCCTCAACTTT. Translating it yields CASKSPLNF.

This clonotype was recorded many times. V is TRBV7-2 and J is TRBJ2-2; 8 bases line up with TRBD1. Germline CDR1 SGHTA, CDR2 FQGNSA. V lost 5 bases to trimming and J lost 7 bases; unmatched junction nucleotides: 6. CDR3 length equals 14 residues. CDR3 region: CASSPGGWGGELFF. CDR3 in DNA: TGTGCCAGCAGCCCAGGGGGCTGGGGCGGGGAGCTGTTTTTT.

This clonotype has at least ten counts. V is TRBV5-1 and J is TRBJ1-6, with a possible D match to TRBD1 (5 bases). CDR1 and CDR2 from the germline V gene are SGHRS and YFSETQ. CDR3 size: 16 residues. With 3 bases removed from V and 8 bases from J, the gap between germline ends came to 18 bases. The chain's CDR3 is CASSSTPGPNDSPLHF. DNA of the CDR3: TGCGCCAGCAGCTCTACTCCAGGGCCCAACGATTCACCCCTCCACTTT.

This clonotype was observed many times. The chain has TRBV9 and TRBJ1-1; D is unclear. The V and J ends lost 4 bases and 6 bases respectively, with 19 bases between them. CDR1 SGDLS and CDR2 YYNGEE come from the germline V gene. The CDR3 is 15 residues long. DNA for the CDR3: TGTGCCAGCAGCCCATCCTACCAGGTTTTCGCTGAAGCTTTCTTT. It codes for CASSPSYQVFAEAFF.

This clonotype was counted many times. The chain employs TRBV10-3 and TRBJ2-2; TRBD2 agrees at 15 bases. The germline CDR1 and CDR2 sequences are ENHRY and SYGVKD. This CDR3 region has 15 residues. After removal of 6 bases from V and 6 bases from J, the junction contained 2 bases not matched to a gene. CDR3 residues: CAIRGTSGGPGELFF. In DNA form, the CDR3 reads TGTGCCATCAGAGGGACTAGCGGGGGGCCCGGGGAGCTGTTTTTT.

This clonotype has ten or more counts. The chain employs TRBV5-1 and TRBJ2-2; 8 bases are a match to TRBD2. This CDR3 contains 16 residues. Germline V gene lookup returns CDR1 SGHRS and CDR2 YFSETQ. With V trimmed by 0 bases and J by 4 bases, 5 bases remained unmatched. In DNA form, the CDR3 reads TGCGCCAGCAGCTTGGAATTAGCGGGGATCACCGGGGAGCTGTTTTTT. It translates to CASSLELAGITGELFF. Filled out from reference TRBV5-1 and TRBJ2-2, the complete variable domain reads KAGVTQTPRYLIKTRGQQVTLSCSPISGHRSVSWYQQTPGQGLQFLFEYFSETQRNKGNFPGRFSGRQFSNSRSEMNVSTLELGDSALYLCASSLELAGITGELFFGEGSRLTVL.

This clonotype was counted ten times or more. The V call is TRBV7-2, the J call TRBJ1-5; 7 bases are a match to TRBD1. Trimming cost V 6 bases and J 9 bases; bases outside gene matches: 8. Germline CDR1 SGHTA, CDR2 FQGNSA. The CDR3 extends over 13 amino acids. The DNA for the CDR3 is TGTGCCAGCAGTCCTGACAGGGAACGGCCCCAGCATTTT. Translation: CASSPDRERPQHF.

This clonotype was counted many times. The rearrangement joins TRBV2 to TRBJ1-1; 7 nucleotides agree with TRBD1. Germline V gene sequence: CDR1 SNHLY, CDR2 FYNNEI. The CDR3 has 16 residues. J lost 0 bases, V lost 7 bases, and 11 bases had no gene match. CDR3 nucleotide sequence: TGTGCCAGCAATTCGGGGCCACAGGGGATGAACACTGAAGCTTTCTTT. Translating it yields CASNSGPQGMNTEAFF. Full variable domain (rest looked up from reference TRBV2 and TRBJ1-1): EPEVTQTPSHQVTQMGQEVILRCVPISNHLYFYWYRQILGQKVEFLVSFYNNEISEKSEIFDDQFSVERPDGSNFTLKIRSTKLEDSAMYFCASNSGPQGMNTEAFFGQGTRLTVV.

This clonotype has at least ten counts. The chain recombines TRBV6-1 with TRBJ1-1; D is undetermined. V gave up 4 bases and J gave up 5 bases, with 11 bases separating them. This CDR3 region has 13 residues. The V gene's germline CDR1 is MNHNS and CDR2 SASEGT. CDR3 region: CASSAQMGTEAFF. The CDR3 nucleotides read TGTGCCAGCAGTGCCCAAATGGGGACTGAAGCTTTCTTT.

This clonotype was observed at least ten times. J is TRBJ1-1 and V is TRBV12-3 or TRBV12-4, with D unclear. V was pared by 0 bases and J by 1 base, with 9 bases between. This CDR3 is 15 amino acids long. This chain's CDR3 is CASSLARTGNTEAFF. Here the CDR3 DNA reads TGTGCCAGCAGTTTAGCGAGGACTGGGAACACTGAAGCTTTCTTT.

This chain uses TRBV7-9 with TRBJ2-7, with D possibly being TRBD1 (6 bases). V was pared by 2 bases and J by 5 bases, with 16 bases between. From germline, CDR1 is SEHNR and CDR2 FQNEAQ (reference sequence). This CDR3 has 15 amino acids. The CDR3 loop is CASSLQGMVNNEQYF. The CDR3 DNA reads TGTGCCAGCAGCTTACAGGGGATGGTTAATAACGAGCAGTACTTC.

In this sample, this clonotype turned up many times. This chain connects TRBV20-1 to TRBJ1-1, with 9 bases matching TRBD1. The germline CDR1 and CDR2 sequences are DFQATT and SNEGSKA (reference sequence). Trimming at V came to 6 bases and at J to 0 bases, leaving 5 bases not matched to a gene. This CDR3 contains 14 residues. This CDR3 is CSARTGAVNTEAFF. CDR3 nucleotide sequence: TGCAGTGCAAGGACAGGGGCCGTGAACACTGAAGCTTTCTTT.

This clonotype came up many times. This chain connects TRBV5-1 to TRBJ1-2; 8 bases map to TRBD1. Losses at the gene ends were 4 bases for V and 2 bases for J; bases not matched to a gene: 4. The CDR3 sequence is 14 residues long. CDR1 SGHRS and CDR2 YFSETQ come from the germline V gene. CDR3 DNA: TGCGCCAGCAGCCGGGACAGGCAAAACTATGGCTACACCTTC. Residues: CASSRDRQNYGYTF. Filled out from reference TRBV5-1 and TRBJ1-2, the complete variable domain reads KAGVTQTPRYLIKTRGQQVTLSCSPISGHRSVSWYQQTPGQGLQFLFEYFSETQRNKGNFPGRFSGRQFSNSRSEMNVSTLELGDSALYLCASSRDRQNYGYTFGSGTRLTVV.

Ten or more counts support this clonotype. The V and J genes are TRBV20-1 and TRBJ1-2; 8 nucleotides align to TRBD1. The CDR3 runs 15 residues. V was pared by 0 bases and J by 5 bases, with 8 bases of the junction left unmatched. The germline gives CDR1 DFQATT, CDR2 SNEGSKA (reference sequence). For the CDR3, the DNA is TGCAGTGCTAGAGATCGCCTGGACAGGGTATATGGCTACACCTTC. Translation: CSARDRLDRVYGYTF.

Many counts were recorded for this clonotype. The chain combines TRBV5-1 with TRBJ2-1, with 8 bases identical to TRBD2. Germline CDR1 SGHRS, CDR2 YFSETQ. This CDR3 contains 15 residues. The V and J ends lost 0 bases and 8 bases, in that order; junction bases with no gene match: 7. The CDR3 DNA reads as TGCGCCAGCAGCTTGGCCGGCGGGGGGCTCGATGAGCAGTTCTTC. This translates into CASSLAGGGLDEQFF.

At least ten counts were recorded for this clonotype. The chain has TRBV5-6 and TRBJ1-1; tentative D call: TRBD1 (5 bases). This CDR3 region has 13 residues. CDR1 is SGHDT and CDR2 is YYEEEE in the germline V gene. V lost 1 base and J lost 8, with 12 bases in between. In nucleotides, the CDR3 is TGTGCCAGCAGCTTGCCCAGGGTTCCAGAAGCTTTCTTT. This codes for CASSLPRVPEAFF.

Ten or more counts support this clonotype. The V gene is TRBV25-1, the J gene TRBJ2-1, with a tentative D call TRBD1 (5 bases). The CDR3 is 14 residues long. V gave up 4 bases and J gave up 9 bases, with 16 bases separating them. CDR1 is MGHDK, CDR2 SYGVNS, per germline. The CDR3 coding sequence is TGTGCCAGCAGTGTCCGGCCCAGGGATCCTGAGCAGTTCTTC. This translates into CASSVRPRDPEQFF.

At least ten counts were recorded for this clonotype. The V call is TRBV5-1, the J call TRBJ2-7; the D gene is possibly TRBD2 (6 bases). The germline V and J ends were trimmed by 0 bases and 3 bases, with 13 bases remaining between them. The CDR3 totals 15 residues. Germline loops: CDR1 SGHRS, CDR2 YFSETQ. CDR3 loop: CASSLVGFGGYEQYF. The CDR3 DNA is TGCGCCAGCAGCTTGGTGGGTTTCGGGGGCTACGAGCAGTACTTC.

This clonotype was observed at least ten times. The chain uses TRBV3-1 and TRBJ1-2; 7 positions match TRBD1. CDR1 and CDR2 (germline): LGHDT, YNNKEL (reference sequence). V lost 1 base to trimming and J lost 6 bases; unmatched junction nucleotides: 2. The CDR3 runs to 13 residues. DNA for the CDR3: TGTGCCAGCAGCCAAGGAGGGGGCCATGGCTACACCTTC. Amino acid sequence: CASSQGGGHGYTF.

This clonotype was seen at least ten times. This rearrangement joins TRBV9 to TRBJ2-5; tentative D call: TRBD2 (5 bases). Trimming shortened V by 3 bases and J by 2 bases, and 11 bases separated the two germline ends. CDR1 is SGDLS and CDR2 is YYNGEE in the germline V gene. This CDR3 is 14 amino acids long. The DNA of the CDR3 is TGTGCCAGCAGCGCCGGACTGGTACAAGAGACCCAGTACTTC. Amino acids: CASSAGLVQETQYF.

This clonotype was seen ten or more times. CDR3 sequence reads: CASSSSLGLNTEAFF. The DNA of the CDR3 is TGTGCCAGCAGTTCCTCGTTGGGGTTGAACACTGAAGCTTTCTTT. The V gene is TRBV6-5, the J gene TRBJ1-1; no definite D call. The germline V gene has CDR1 MNHEY and CDR2 SVGAGI. The V gene lost 4 bases and the J gene lost 0 bases, with 12 bases spanning the gap. The CDR3 is 15 amino acids.

In regard to this clonotype: A much larger clonotype is one base distant, so this may be a read error. The chain employs TRBV11-1 and TRBJ2-3, with a possible D match to TRBD2 (5 bases). This CDR3 contains 13 residues. V lost 3 bases to trimming and J lost 1 base, with 5 bases between them. CDR1 and CDR2 from the germline V gene are SGHAT and FQDESV (reference sequence). The DNA for the CDR3 is TGTGCCAGCAGCTTCGGGGGCACAGATACGCAGTATTTT. This sequence encodes CASSFGGTDTQYF.

The sample holds many counts of this clonotype. The chain combines TRBV7-2 with TRBJ2-3; D uncertain. CDR1 and CDR2 from the germline V gene are SGHTA and FQGNSA. The CDR3 sequence is 16 residues long. Deletions cut 1 base from V and 1 base from J, with 12 bases between. The CDR3 nucleotides read TGTGCCAGCAGCTTAGACATTAGCTGGGGCACAGATACGCAGTATTTT. Amino acids: CASSLDISWGTDTQYF.

This clonotype was observed many times. The CDR3 spells CASSVVGTGANTGELFF. CDR3 bases: TGTGCCAGCAGCGTAGTTGGGACGGGAGCGAACACCGGGGAGCTGTTTTTT. The chain links TRBV9 to TRBJ2-2; TRBD2 is a possible D gene (6 bases). Trimming pared 0 bases from V and 0 bases from J, leaving 12 bases between. CDR1 and CDR2 from the germline V gene are SGDLS and YYNGEE. The length of the CDR3 is 17 residues.